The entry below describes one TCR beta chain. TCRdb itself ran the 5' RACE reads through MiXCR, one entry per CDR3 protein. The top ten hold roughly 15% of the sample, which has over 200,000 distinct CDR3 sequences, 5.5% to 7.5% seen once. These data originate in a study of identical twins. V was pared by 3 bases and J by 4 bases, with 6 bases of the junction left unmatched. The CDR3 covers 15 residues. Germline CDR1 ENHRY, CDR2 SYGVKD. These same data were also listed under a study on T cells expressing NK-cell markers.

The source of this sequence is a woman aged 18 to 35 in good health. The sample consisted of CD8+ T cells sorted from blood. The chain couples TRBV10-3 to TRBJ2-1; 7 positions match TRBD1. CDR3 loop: CAISDGRQGYNEQFF. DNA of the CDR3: TGTGCCATCAGTGATGGGAGACAGGGATACAATGAGCAGTTCTTC.